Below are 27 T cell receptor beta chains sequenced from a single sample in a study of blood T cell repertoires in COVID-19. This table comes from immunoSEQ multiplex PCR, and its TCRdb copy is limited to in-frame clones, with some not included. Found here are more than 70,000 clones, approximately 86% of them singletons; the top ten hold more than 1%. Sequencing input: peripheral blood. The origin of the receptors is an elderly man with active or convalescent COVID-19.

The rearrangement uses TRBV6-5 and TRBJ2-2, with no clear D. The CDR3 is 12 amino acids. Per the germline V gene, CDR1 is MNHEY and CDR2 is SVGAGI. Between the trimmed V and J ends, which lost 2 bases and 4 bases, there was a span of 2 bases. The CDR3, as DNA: TGTGCCAGCAGTTACCGCACCGGGGAGCTGTTTTTT. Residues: CASSYRTGELFF.

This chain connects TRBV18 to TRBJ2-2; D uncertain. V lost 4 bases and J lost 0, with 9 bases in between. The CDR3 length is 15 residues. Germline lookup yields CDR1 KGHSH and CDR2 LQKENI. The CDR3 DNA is TGTGCCAGCTCACTACGACTGGCGAACACCGGGGAGCTGTTTTTT. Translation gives CASSLRLANTGELFF.

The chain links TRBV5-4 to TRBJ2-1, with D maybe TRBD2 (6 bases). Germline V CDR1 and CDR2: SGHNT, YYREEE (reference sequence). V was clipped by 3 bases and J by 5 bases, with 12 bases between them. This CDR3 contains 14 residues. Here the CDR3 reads CASSSGLLNNEQFF. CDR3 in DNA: TGTGCCAGCAGCTCGGGACTTTTAAACAATGAGCAGTTCTTC.

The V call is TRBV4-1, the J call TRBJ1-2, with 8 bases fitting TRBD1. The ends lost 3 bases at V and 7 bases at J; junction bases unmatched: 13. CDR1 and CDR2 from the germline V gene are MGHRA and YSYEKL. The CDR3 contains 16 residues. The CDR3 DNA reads TGCGCCAGCAGCCACCTTGGACAGGGTGAGCTGTCTGGCTACACCTTC. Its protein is CASSHLGQGELSGYTF.

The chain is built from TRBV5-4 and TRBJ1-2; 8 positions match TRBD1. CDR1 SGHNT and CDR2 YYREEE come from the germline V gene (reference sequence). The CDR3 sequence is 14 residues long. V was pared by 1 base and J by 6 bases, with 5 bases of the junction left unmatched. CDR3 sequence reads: CASSLPGGADGYTF. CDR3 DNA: TGTGCCAGCAGCTTGCCAGGGGGCGCGGATGGCTACACCTTC.

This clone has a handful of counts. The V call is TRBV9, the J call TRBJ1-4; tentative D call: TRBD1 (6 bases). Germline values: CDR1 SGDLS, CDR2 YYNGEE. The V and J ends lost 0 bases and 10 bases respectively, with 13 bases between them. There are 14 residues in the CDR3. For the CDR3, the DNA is TGTGCCAGCAGCGTAGAGGCAGGGGTAGGAAAACTGTTTTTT. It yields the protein CASSVEAGVGKLFF.

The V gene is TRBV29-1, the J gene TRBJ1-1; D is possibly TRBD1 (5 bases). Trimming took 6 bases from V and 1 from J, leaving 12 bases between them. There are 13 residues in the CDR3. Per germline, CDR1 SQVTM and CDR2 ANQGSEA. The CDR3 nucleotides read TGCAGCGTCAGGGACTCGACGAACACTGAAGCTTTCTTT. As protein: CSVRDSTNTEAFF.

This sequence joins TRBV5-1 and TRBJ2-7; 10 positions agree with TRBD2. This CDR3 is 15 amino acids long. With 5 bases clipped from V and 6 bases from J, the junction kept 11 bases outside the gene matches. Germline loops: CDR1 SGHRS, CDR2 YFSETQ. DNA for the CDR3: TGCGCCAGCAGACCTATGTCTAGCGGGAGATCCGAGCAGTACTTC. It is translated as CASRPMSSGRSEQYF.

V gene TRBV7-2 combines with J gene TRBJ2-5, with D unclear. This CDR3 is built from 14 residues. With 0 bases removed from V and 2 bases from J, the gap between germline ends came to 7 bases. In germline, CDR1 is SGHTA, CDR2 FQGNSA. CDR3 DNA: TGTGCCAGCAGCTTAGCCCCTACTCAAGAGACCCAGTACTTC. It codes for CASSLAPTQETQYF.

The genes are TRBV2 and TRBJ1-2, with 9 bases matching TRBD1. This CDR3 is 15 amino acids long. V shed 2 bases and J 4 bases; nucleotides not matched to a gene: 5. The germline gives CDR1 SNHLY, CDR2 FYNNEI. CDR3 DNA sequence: TGTGCCAGCAGTGAATGGGACAGGGACCCCTATGGCTACACCTTC. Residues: CASSEWDRDPYGYTF. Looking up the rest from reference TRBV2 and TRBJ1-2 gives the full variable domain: EPEVTQTPSHQVTQMGQEVILRCVPISNHLYFYWYRQILGQKVEFLVSFYNNEISEKSEIFDDQFSVERPDGSNFTLKIRSTKLEDSAMYFCASSEWDRDPYGYTFGSGTRLTVV.

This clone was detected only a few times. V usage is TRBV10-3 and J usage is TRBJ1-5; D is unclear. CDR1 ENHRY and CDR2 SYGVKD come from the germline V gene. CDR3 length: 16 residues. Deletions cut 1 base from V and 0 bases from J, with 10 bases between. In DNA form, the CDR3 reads TGTGCCATCAGTGAGTTTTCAACATCTAGCAATCAGCCCCAGCATTTT. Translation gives CAISEFSTSSNQPQHF.

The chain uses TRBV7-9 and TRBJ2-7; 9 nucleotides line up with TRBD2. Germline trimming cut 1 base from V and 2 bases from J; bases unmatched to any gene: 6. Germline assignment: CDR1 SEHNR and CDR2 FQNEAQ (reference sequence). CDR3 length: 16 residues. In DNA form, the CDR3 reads TGTGCCAGCAGCTTAGATAGCGGGAGCAGGACCTACGAGCAGTACTTC. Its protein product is CASSLDSGSRTYEQYF.

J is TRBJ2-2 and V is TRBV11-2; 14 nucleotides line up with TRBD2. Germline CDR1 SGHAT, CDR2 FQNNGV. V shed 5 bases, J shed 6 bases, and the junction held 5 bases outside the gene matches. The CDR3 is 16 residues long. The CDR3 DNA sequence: TGTGCCAGCAGCCTAGCGGGACTAGCGGGAGCCGGGGAGCTGTTTTTT. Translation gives CASSLAGLAGAGELFF.

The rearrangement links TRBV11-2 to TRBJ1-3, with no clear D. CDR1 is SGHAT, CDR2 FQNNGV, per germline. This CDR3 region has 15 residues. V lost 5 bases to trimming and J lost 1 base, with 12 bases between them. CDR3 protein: CASSPTRGSGNTIYF. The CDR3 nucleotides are TGTGCCAGCAGCCCCACTAGAGGGTCTGGAAACACCATATATTTT.

For the CDR3, the DNA is TGTGCCAGCAGCCAGGGACAGTTGGAGACCCAGTACTTC. Translating gives CASSQGQLETQYF. The genes are TRBV4-2 and TRBJ2-5, with TRBD1 matching 7 bases. Germline trimming cut 3 bases from V and 5 bases from J; bases unmatched to any gene: 3. The V gene's germline CDR1 is LGHNA and CDR2 YNFKEQ. CDR3 size: 13 residues.

This CDR3 reads CASSQDRIAGRETQYF. CDR3 in DNA: TGCGCCAGCAGCCAAGATAGGATAGCTGGGAGGGAGACCCAGTACTTC. V gene TRBV4-1 combines with J gene TRBJ2-5; maybe TRBD2 (6 bases). Germline assignment: CDR1 MGHRA and CDR2 YSYEKL. Trimming removed 0 bases from V and 5 bases from J, with 16 bases in between. The CDR3 is 16 residues long.

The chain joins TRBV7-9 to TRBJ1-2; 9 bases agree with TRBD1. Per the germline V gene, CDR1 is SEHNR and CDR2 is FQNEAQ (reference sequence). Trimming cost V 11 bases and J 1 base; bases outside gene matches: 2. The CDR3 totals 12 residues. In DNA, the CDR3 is TGTGCCGGGGACAGGGATAACTATGGCTACACCTTC. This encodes CAGDRDNYGYTF.

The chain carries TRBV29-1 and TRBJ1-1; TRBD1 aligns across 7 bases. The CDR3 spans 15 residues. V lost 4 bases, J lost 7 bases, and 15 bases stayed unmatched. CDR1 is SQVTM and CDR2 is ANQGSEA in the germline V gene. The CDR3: CSVAFEGGRRGEAFF. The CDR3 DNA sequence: TGCAGCGTTGCCTTCGAAGGGGGCCGTAGAGGTGAAGCTTTCTTT.

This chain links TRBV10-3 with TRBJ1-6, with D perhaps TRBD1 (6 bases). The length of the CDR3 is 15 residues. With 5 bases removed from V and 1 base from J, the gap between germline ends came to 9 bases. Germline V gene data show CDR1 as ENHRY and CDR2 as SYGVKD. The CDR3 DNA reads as TGTGCCATCAGTCCGACAGGTTCCTATAATTCACCCCTCCACTTT. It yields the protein CAISPTGSYNSPLHF.

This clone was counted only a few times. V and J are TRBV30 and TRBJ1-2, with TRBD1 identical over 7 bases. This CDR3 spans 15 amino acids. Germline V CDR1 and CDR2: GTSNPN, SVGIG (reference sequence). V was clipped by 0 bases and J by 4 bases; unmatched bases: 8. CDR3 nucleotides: TGTGCCTGGAGTGTACTTGGGGGGACAGCCTATGGCTACACCTTC. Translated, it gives CAWSVLGGTAYGYTF.

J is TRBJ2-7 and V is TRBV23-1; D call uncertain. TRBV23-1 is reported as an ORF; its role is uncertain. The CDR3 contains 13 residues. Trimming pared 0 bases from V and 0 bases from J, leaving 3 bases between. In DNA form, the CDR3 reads TGCGCCAGCAGTCAATCCTACTCCTACGAGCAGTACTTC. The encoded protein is CASSQSYSYEQYF.

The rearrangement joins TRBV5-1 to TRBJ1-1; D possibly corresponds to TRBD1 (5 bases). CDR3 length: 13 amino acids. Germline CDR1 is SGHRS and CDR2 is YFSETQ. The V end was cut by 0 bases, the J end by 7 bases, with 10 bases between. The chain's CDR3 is CASSLAGRGEAFF. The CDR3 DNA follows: TGCGCCAGCAGCTTGGCCGGTAGGGGTGAAGCTTTCTTT.

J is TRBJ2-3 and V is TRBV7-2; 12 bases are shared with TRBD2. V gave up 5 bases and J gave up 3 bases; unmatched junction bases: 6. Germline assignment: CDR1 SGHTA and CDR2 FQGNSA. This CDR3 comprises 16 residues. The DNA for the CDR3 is TGTGCCAGCAGCCAGAATCTAGCGGGAGGGACAGATACGCAGTATTTT. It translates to CASSQNLAGGTDTQYF.

CDR3 bases: TGTGCCAGCAGCTCCGGACTAGCGGGAGGGAGCACAGATACGCAGTATTTT. Protein: CASSSGLAGGSTDTQYF. The chain has TRBV11-3 and TRBJ2-3; 15 bases map to TRBD2. Per the germline V gene, CDR1 is SGHNT and CDR2 is YENEEA. Losses at the gene ends were 4 bases for V and 0 bases for J; bases not matched to a gene: 2. CDR3 length equals 17 residues.

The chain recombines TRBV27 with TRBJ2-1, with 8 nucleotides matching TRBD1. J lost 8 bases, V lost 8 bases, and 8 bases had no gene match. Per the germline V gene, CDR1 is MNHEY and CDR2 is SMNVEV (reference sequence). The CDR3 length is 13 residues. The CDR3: CASGQGIYHEQFF. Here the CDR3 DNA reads TGTGCCAGCGGACAGGGCATTTACCATGAGCAGTTCTTC.

This CDR3 is CASSLGQAQSTDTQYF. The CDR3 DNA reads as TGTGCCAGCTCACTTGGGCAAGCACAGAGCACAGATACGCAGTATTTT. The rearrangement joins TRBV18 to TRBJ2-3; no definite D call. The germline V gene encodes CDR1 KGHSH and CDR2 LQKENI. The CDR3 has 16 amino acids. Trimming removed 4 bases at V and 0 bases at J, with 14 bases between.

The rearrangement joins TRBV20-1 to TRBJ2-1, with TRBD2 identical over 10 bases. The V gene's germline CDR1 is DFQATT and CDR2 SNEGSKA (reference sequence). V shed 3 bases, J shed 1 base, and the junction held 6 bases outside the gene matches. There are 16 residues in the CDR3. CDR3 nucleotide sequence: TGCAGTGCTAGTTTGTCTAGCGGGAGATCCTACAATGAGCAGTTCTTC. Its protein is CSASLSSGRSYNEQFF.